This T cell receptor beta chain came from a study of T cells in Graves' hyperthyroidism and ophthalmopathy. It was RNA transcripts that yielded the amplified TCR beta CDR3 regions. With the HTBI primer set, the TCR CDR3 went through a first round of RT-PCR. TCRdb re-derived calls from the multiplex PCR reads in MiXCR, one entry per CDR3 protein. The sample lists almost 350,000 distinct CDR3 sequences; 18% were seen once. Trimming pared 4 bases from V and 2 bases from J, leaving 8 bases between. The CDR3 runs 12 residues. Germline V gene data show CDR1 as SQVTM and CDR2 as ANQGSEA. The specimen sequenced was blood. The sequence was collected from a middle-aged woman with Graves' ophthalmopathy. The chain is built from TRBV29-1 and TRBJ1-2, with D hard to call. This chain's CDR3 is CSVGAPNYGYTF. The CDR3 DNA is TGCAGCGTTGGCGCCCCAAACTATGGCTACACCTTC.